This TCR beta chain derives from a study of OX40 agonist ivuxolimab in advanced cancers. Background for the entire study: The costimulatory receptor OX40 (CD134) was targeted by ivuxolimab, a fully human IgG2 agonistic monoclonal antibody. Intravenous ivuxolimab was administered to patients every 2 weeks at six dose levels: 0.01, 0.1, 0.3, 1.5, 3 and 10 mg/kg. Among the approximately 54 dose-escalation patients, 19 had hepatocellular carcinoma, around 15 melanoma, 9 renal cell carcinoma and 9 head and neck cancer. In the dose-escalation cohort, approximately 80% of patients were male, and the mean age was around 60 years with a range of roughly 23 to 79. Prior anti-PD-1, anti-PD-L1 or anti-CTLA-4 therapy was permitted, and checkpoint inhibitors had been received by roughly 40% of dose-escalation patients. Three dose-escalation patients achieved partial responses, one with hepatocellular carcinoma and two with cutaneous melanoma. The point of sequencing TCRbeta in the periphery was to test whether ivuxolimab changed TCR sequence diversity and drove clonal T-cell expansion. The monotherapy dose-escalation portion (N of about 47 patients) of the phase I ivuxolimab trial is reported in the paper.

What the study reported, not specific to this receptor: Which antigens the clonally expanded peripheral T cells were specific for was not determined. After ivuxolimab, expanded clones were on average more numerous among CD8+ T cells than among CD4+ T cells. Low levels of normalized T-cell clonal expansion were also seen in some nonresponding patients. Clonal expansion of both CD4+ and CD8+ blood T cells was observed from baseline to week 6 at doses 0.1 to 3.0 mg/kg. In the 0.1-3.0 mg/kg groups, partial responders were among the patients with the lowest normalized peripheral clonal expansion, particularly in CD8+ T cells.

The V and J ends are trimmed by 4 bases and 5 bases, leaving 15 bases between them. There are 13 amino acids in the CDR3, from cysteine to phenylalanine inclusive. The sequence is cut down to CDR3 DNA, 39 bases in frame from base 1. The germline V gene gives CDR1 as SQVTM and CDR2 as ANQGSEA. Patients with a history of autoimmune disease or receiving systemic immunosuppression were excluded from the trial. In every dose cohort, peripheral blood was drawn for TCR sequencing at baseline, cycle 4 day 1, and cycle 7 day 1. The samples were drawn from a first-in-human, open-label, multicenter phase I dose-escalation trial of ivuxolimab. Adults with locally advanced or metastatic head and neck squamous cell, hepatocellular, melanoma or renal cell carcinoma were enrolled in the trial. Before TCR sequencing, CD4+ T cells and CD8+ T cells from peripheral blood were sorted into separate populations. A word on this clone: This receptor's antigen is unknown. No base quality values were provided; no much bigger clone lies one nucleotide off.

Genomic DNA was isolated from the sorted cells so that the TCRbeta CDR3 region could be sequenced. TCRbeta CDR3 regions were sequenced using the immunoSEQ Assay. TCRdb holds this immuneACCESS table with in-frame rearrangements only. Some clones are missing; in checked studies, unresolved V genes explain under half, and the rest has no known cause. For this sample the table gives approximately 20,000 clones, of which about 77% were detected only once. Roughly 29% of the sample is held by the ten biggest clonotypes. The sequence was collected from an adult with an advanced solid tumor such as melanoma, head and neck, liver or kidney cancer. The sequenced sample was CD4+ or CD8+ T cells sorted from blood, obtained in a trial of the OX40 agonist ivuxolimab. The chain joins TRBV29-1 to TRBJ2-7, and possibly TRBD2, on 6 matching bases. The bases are TGCAGCGTTGTTCCCAGGGAGGCCCACGAGCAGTACTTC. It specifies CSVVPREAHEQYF.